This T cell receptor (beta chain) was sequenced in a study of T cells in Graves' hyperthyroidism and ophthalmopathy. This clonotype was seen at least ten times. The CDR3 regions of TCR beta were amplified from RNA transcripts. HTBI primers drove first-round RT-PCR of the TCR CDR3. TCRdb re-called the multiplex PCR reads with MiXCR, one entry per CDR3 protein. Here the sample spans over 700,000 distinct CDR3 sequences, over 15% being singletons. Looked up from germline, CDR1 is SGHTA and CDR2 is FQGNSA. V dropped 5 bases and J dropped 4 bases, with 11 bases sitting between them. This CDR3 has 14 residues.

The specimen sequenced was blood. The clonotype comes from a woman aged 45-60 years with Graves' hyperthyroidism that later progressed to Graves' ophthalmopathy. The chain links TRBV7-2 to TRBJ1-4, with D uncertain. CDR3 protein: CASSPRRVNEKLFF. The CDR3 DNA is TGTGCCAGCAGCCCTCGTAGGGTTAATGAAAAACTGTTTTTT.